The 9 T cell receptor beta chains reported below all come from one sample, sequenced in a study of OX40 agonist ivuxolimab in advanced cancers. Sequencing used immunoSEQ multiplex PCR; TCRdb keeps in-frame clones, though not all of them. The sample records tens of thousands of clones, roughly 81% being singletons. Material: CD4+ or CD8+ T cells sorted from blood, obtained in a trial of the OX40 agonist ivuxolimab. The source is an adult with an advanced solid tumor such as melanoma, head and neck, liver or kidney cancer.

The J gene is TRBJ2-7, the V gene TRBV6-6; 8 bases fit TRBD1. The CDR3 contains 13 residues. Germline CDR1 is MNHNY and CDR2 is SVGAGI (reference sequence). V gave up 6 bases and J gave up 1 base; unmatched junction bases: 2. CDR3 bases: TGTGCCAGCAGAAACAGGGGGTCCTACGAGCAGTACTTC. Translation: CASRNRGSYEQYF.

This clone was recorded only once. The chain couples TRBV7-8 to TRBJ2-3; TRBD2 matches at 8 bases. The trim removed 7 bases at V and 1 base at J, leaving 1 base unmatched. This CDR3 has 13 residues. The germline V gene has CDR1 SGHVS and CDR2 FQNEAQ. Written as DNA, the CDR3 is TGTGCCAGCATGCGGGGGGGCACAGATACGCAGTATTTT. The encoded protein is CASMRGGTDTQYF.

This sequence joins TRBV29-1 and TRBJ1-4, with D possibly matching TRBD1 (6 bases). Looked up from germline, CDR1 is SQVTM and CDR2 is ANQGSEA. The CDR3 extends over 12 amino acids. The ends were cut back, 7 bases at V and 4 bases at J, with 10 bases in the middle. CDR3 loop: CSAKQGNEKLFF. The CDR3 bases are TGCAGCGCCAAACAGGGTAATGAAAAACTGTTTTTT. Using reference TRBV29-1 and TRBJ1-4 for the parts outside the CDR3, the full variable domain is SAVISQKPSRDICQRGTSLTIQCQVDSQVTMMFWYRQQPGQSLTLIATANQGSEATYESGFVIDKFPISRPNLTFSTLTVSNMSPEDSSIYLCSAKQGNEKLFFGSGTQLSVL.

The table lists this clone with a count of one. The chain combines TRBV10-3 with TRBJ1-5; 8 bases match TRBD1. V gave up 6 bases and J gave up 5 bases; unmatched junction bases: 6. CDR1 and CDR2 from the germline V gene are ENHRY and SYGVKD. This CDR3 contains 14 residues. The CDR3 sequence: CAIRATGAYQPQHF. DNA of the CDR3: TGTGCCATCAGGGCGACAGGGGCATATCAGCCCCAGCATTTT.

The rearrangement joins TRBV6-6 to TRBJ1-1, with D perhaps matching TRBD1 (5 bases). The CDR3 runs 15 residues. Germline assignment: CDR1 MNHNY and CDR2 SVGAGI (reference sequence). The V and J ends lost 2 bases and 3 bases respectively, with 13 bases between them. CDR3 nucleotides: TGTGCCAGCAGTTACGGGGGATGGGGGGACACTGAAGCTTTCTTT. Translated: CASSYGGWGDTEAFF.

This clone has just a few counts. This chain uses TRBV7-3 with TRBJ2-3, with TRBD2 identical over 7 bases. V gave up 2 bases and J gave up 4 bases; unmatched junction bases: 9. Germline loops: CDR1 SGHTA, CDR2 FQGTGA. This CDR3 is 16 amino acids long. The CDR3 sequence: CASSLGAGLGSDTQYF. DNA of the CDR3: TGTGCCAGCAGCTTAGGGGCAGGACTAGGGTCAGATACGCAGTATTTT.

CDR3 loop: CASSQDFLGTGELFF. In nucleotides, the CDR3 is TGTGCCAGCAGCCAAGATTTCTTGGGAACCGGGGAGCTGTTTTTT. The chain combines TRBV4-2 with TRBJ2-2, with D unclear. The germline gives CDR1 LGHNA, CDR2 YNFKEQ. With 0 bases removed from V and 5 bases from J, the gap between germline ends came to 10 bases. The length of the CDR3 is 15 residues.

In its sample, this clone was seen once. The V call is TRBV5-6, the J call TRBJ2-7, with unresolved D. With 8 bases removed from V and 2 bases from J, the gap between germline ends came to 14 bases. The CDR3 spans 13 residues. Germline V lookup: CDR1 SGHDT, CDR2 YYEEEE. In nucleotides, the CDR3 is TGTGCCAGTAAGATGGACGGACCCTACGAGCAGTACTTC. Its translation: CASKMDGPYEQYF. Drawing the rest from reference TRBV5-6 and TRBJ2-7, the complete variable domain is DAGVTQSPTHLIKTRGQQVTLRCSPKSGHDTVSWYQQALGQGPQFIFQYYEEEERQRGNFPDRFSGHQFPNYSSELNVNALLLGDSALYLCASKMDGPYEQYFGPGTRLTVT.

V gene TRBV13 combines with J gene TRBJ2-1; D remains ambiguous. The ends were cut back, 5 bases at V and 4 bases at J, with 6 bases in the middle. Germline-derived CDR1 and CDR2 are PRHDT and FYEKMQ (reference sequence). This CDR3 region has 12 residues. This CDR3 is CASSITYNEQFF. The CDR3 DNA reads TGTGCCAGCAGCATAACATACAATGAGCAGTTCTTC.